This is a list of T cell receptor beta chains from one sample in a study of T cells in Graves' hyperthyroidism and ophthalmopathy. TCRdb ran MiXCR on the multiplex PCR reads and lists one entry per CDR3 protein. The sample holds 600,000 to 750,000 distinct CDR3 sequences, 17% seen once. Material for sequencing was blood. The receptors here all came from a man between 45 and 60 years old with Graves' hyperthyroidism. The CDR3 runs from the conserved cysteine through the conserved F or W. Fields, in order: D gene, V gene, clone size, J gene, CDR3 DNA, CDR3 protein. A D gene is named only where the DNA matches it firmly. Expanded clones are given a class, and other clones once, few, many or no size at all.

>TRBD2|TRBV29-1|many|TRBJ2-1
TGCAGCGCCGCTATGGCGGGAGTTTCTCTCAATGAGCAGTTCTTC
CSAAMAGVSLNEQFF
>TRBD1|TRBV27|few|TRBJ1-2
TGTGCCAGCAGGAGACAGGGAAACTATGGCTACACCTTC
CASRRQGNYGYTF
>TRBD2|TRBV5-1|few|TRBJ2-1
TGCGCCAGCAGCGGCGCGGGAGGCGGGTCCTACAATGAGCAGTTCTTC
CASSGAGGGSYNEQFF
>.|TRBV3-1|few|TRBJ2-7
TGTGCCAGCAGCCTCTCGGCAGGGGATAACGAGCAGTACTTC
CASSLSAGDNEQYF
>TRBD1|TRBV7-2|few|TRBJ1-2
TGTGCCAGCAGCCCTGGACAGGCACCTAACTATGGCTACACCTTC
CASSPGQAPNYGYTF
>TRBD1|TRBV12-3/TRBV12-4|.|TRBJ2-7
TGTGCCAGCAGTTTTAATCCCGGACAGGGCGTTTACGGGCAGTACTTC
CASSFNPGQGVYGQYF
>.|TRBV10-3|.|TRBJ1-5
TGTGCCATCAGTTACGGGGGAATGAATCAGCCCCAGCATTTT
CAISYGGMNQPQHF
>.|TRBV19|once|TRBJ1-1
TGTGCCAGTAGTATGGTAAACACTGAAGCTTTCTTT
CASSMVNTEAFF
>.|TRBV4-2|few|TRBJ2-1
TGTGCCAGCAGCCAAGTGACGGGAGCCATTTCCAATGAGCAGTTCTTC
CASSQVTGAISNEQFF
>TRBD2|TRBV20-1|.|TRBJ2-1
TGCAGTGCTAGGGTTAGCGGGGTCTCCTACAATGAGCAGTTCTTC
CSARVSGVSYNEQFF
>TRBD1|TRBV28|few|TRBJ2-7
TGTGCCAGCAGTCAACTGACAGGGGTGTCCTACGAGCAGTACTTC
CASSQLTGVSYEQYF
>.|TRBV29-1|many|TRBJ2-5
TGCAGCGTTGACGGGCCCTCACAAGAGACCCAGTACTTC
CSVDGPSQETQYF
>TRBD2|TRBV6-1|many|TRBJ2-7
TGTGCCACGACGTCATCAGCTCTAGCGGGTGTCCACGAGCAGTACTTC
CATTSSALAGVHEQYF
>.|TRBV11-2|many|TRBJ2-3
TGTGCCAGCAGCTTAGGAACGGGACTCCCAGCAGATACGCAGTATTTT
CASSLGTGLPADTQYF
>.|TRBV6-8|many|TRBJ1-6
TGTGCCAGCACCCGACCCGTCCACAGATCACCCCTCCACTTT
CASTRPVHRSPLHF
>.|TRBV20-1|few|TRBJ2-5
TGCAGTGCTAGTCCCGTATACCAAGAGACCCAGTACTTC
CSASPVYQETQYF
>.|TRBV19|.|TRBJ1-1
TGTGCCAGTACCCCTCCCACAGGGTATACTGAAGCTTTCTTT
CASTPPTGYTEAFF
>.|TRBV20-1|few|TRBJ2-1
TGCAGTGCTAGGCGCGTTGAGCAGTTCTTC
CSARRVEQFF
>TRBD2|TRBV7-8|many|TRBJ2-3
TGTGCCAGCAGCTTACTGGCGGGAGAACTCACAGATACGCAGTATTTT
CASSLLAGELTDTQYF
>.|TRBV6-1|.|TRBJ1-1
TGTGCCAGCAGTGATCCAGGTCTTCAAGCTTTCTTT
CASSDPGLQAFF
>TRBD1|TRBV11-2|many|TRBJ2-1
TGTGCCAGCAGCTCCGGGACAGGGGCGTACAATGAGCAGTTCTTC
CASSSGTGAYNEQFF
>.|TRBV27|many|TRBJ2-5
TGTGCCAGCAGTCCGTTGGGCCCCGGACGTAACCAAGAGACCCAGTACTTC
CASSPLGPGRNQETQYF
>TRBD1|TRBV29-1|many|TRBJ2-3
TGCAGCGGCCGGGGACAGGCTATTAGCACAGATACGCAGTATTTT
CSGRGQAISTDTQYF
>.|TRBV7-9|many|TRBJ1-1
TGTGCCAGCAGCTGGGAGAGGGACTCACGCACTGAAGCTTTCTTT
CASSWERDSRTEAFF
>.|TRBV12-3/TRBV12-4|many|TRBJ2-5
TGTGCCAGCAGTTTTGGACGGACCCAAGAGACCCAGTACTTC
CASSFGRTQETQYF
>.|TRBV7-9|.|TRBJ1-1
TGTGCCAGCAAGCCTATGAACACTGAAGCTTTCTTT
CASKPMNTEAFF
>TRBD1|TRBV29-1|many|TRBJ2-7
TGCAGCGGAACCGGGACAGGGGGCTTCGAGCAGTACTTC
CSGTGTGGFEQYF
>TRBD2|TRBV28|many|TRBJ2-2
TGTGCCAGCTCTGTCGGGCTAGCGGGAGTCGGGGAGCTGTTTTTT
CASSVGLAGVGELFF
>TRBD1|TRBV6-5|.|TRBJ2-7
TGTGCCAGCAGTTTCGACAGGGGCAGCTACGGGCAGTACTTC
CASSFDRGSYGQYF
>.|TRBV6-6|few|TRBJ2-1
TGTGCCAGCAGTTACCGGGGCCAGGACAATGAGCAGTTCTTC
CASSYRGQDNEQFF
>.|TRBV4-1|many|TRBJ2-2
TGCGCCAGCAGCCAAGATCGCGGACGGGAGCTGTTTTTT
CASSQDRGRELFF
>TRBD2|TRBV7-9|.|TRBJ2-7
TGTGCCAGCACCGCGGGAGGGGGCAGCTCCTACGAGCAGTACTTC
CASTAGGGSSYEQYF
>.|TRBV14|few|TRBJ2-1
TGTGCCAGCAGCCAGTCCAGGTCTTACAATGAGCAGTTCTTC
CASSQSRSYNEQFF
>TRBD1|TRBV12-3/TRBV12-4|many|TRBJ2-7
TGTGCCAGCAGTCCGGGACAGGGGGGCCTACGAGGACACGAGCAGTACTTC
CASSPGQGGLRGHEQYF
>.|TRBV29-1|many|TRBJ1-1
TGCAGCGCTGTGACAAGATCTAACACTGAAGCTTTCTTT
CSAVTRSNTEAFF
>.|TRBV7-3|many|TRBJ1-2
TGTGCCAGCAGCCTCGACCAGAACTATGGCTACACCTTC
CASSLDQNYGYTF
>.|TRBV19|.|TRBJ2-6
TGTGCCAGTAGTATCCGGGCCCCTGGGGCCAACGTCCTGACTTTC
CASSIRAPGANVLTF
>.|TRBV30|few|TRBJ1-5
TGTGCCTGTAAAACCGGGGGCCCCAATCAGCCCCAGCATTTT
CACKTGGPNQPQHF
>.|TRBV5-1|.|TRBJ2-7
TGCGCCAGCAGCCAGTACCGGGACATAAGAGTCTACGAGCAGTACTTC
CASSQYRDIRVYEQYF
>TRBD1|TRBV9|many|TRBJ2-7
TGTGCCAGCAGCCCTCTAGGTCAGGGGGCCCACGAGCAGTACTTC
CASSPLGQGAHEQYF
>.|TRBV15|many|TRBJ2-3
TGTGCCACCAGCAGAGTATCGGAGTTCACGGATACGCAGTATTTT
CATSRVSEFTDTQYF
>.|TRBV5-1|.|TRBJ2-3
TGCGCCAGGCGGGACAGAGGGGGAGATACGCAGTATTTT
CARRDRGGDTQYF
>.|TRBV20-1|few|TRBJ2-7
TGCAGTGCTAGAGATCGAAGGAGGGTACAGGCAGCCTACGAGCAGTACTTC
CSARDRRRVQAAYEQYF
>TRBD1|TRBV29-1|few|TRBJ1-4
TGCAGCGTCAACCCGGGACAGGGCTTTGAAAAACTGTTTTTT
CSVNPGQGFEKLFF
>TRBD2|TRBV29-1|few|TRBJ2-2
TGCAGCGCAAGGACTAGCGGGGCCCCGAACACCGGGGAGCTGTTTTTT
CSARTSGAPNTGELFF
>.|TRBV28|few|TRBJ1-4
TGTGCCAGCAGTAGGGCGGGGGGGAATGAAAAACTGTTTTTT
CASSRAGGNEKLFF
>.|TRBV3-1|many|TRBJ2-5
TGTGCCAGCAGCCAAGAACCCGGAAAGGGCGAGACCCAGTACTTC
CASSQEPGKGETQYF
>TRBD1|TRBV7-9|.|TRBJ2-5
TGTGCCAGCAGCCGGGACAGGCCACTTAACTTC
CASSRDRPLNF
>.|TRBV20-1|few|TRBJ1-5
TGCAGTGCTGAGGCTTCCTCCAGTCAGCCCCAGCATTTT
CSAEASSSQPQHF
>TRBD1|TRBV28|many|TRBJ2-1
TGTGCCAGCAGTTCTTTATCGACAGGGGGCGGCTACAATGAGCAGTTCTTC
CASSSLSTGGGYNEQFF